Sequencing of this TCR beta chain was carried out in a study of vaccination and CD4 T cells after COVID-19. The study sequenced cultured CD4+ T cell DNA using the Oncomine TCR Beta short-read assay. TCRdb reprocessed the PCR reads via MiXCR and lists one record per CDR3 protein. The data contain about 3,500 distinct CDR3 sequences, approximately 18% of them seen just once; the ten biggest clones take up about 25%. This clonotype was seen more than once but under ten times. What it recognizes is unknown. Specified treatment: roughly nine-day PBMC culture with coronavirus spike peptide pools or control peptides (ViraFEST assay). ViraFEST sequenced TCRs after peptide-pool expansion of antigen-specific T cells. Trimming left V 4 bases short and J 7 bases short, with 17 bases between. Germline V CDR1 and CDR2: SEHNR, FQNEAQ (reference sequence). The CDR3 is made up of 15 amino acids.

This sequence joins TRBV7-9 and TRBJ2-1, with a weak D call TRBD1 (5 bases). The receptor's source is a human donor who had recovered from COVID-19. The sequencing sample was made of CD4+ T cells from blood, cultured in vitro. The CDR3 sequence: CASSSTGRRWNEQFF. Here the CDR3 DNA reads TGTGCCAGCAGCTCAACAGGTCGCCGGTGGAATGAGCAGTTCTTC.